This T cell receptor beta chain came from a study of graft-versus-host responses after intestinal transplantation (dated by TCRdb to about 2021). For the study in its entirety: The transplants that recipients received were multivisceral, liver-intestinal, or isolated intestinal. Donor T cell macrochimerism was defined as a peak of at least 4% donor T cells among recipient peripheral blood mononuclear cells. Rather than going through the commercial service, samples from a few later patients were sequenced in-house on an Illumina MiSeq and processed with MiXCR. All recipients received anti-thymocyte globulin induction followed by maintenance tacrolimus and steroids for around 3 years. Of the 20 to 25 intestinal transplant recipients enrolled in the cohort, one of whom was a retransplant, a few patients without pretransplant specimens were excluded. Alloreactive clones were identified by sequencing pre-transplant mixed lymphocyte reaction products and comparing these products with unstimulated pre-transplant donor and recipient T cells. Graft-versus-host and host-versus-graft alloreactive T cell clones were tracked in the graft, circulation and bone marrow after intestinal transplantation using bulk TCR-beta CDR3 sequencing. The research as a whole found: GvH clones turned up in recipient bone marrow, with some appearing earlier in ileal mucosa or blood, a pattern consistent with an intestinal mucosal origin. In patients with donor T cell macrochimerism, the allografts had high GvH to HvG T cell clonal ratios. The relatively low number and heterogeneity of intestinal transplant patients limited the conclusions. Peak levels of circulating GvH clones were associated with declines in HvG clones early after transplant.

On this clone: The target of this receptor is not known. No qualities accompany the bases; no much larger clone lies one base away.

The library was prepared using the immunoSEQ multiplex PCR assay. For most patients, genomic DNA was isolated with the Qiagen DNeasy Blood and Tissue Kit and shipped frozen to Adaptive Biotechnologies for TCR sequencing. Adaptive Biotechnologies carried out high-throughput TCR-beta CDR3 sequencing of genomic DNA for most patients. The original methods were these. Adaptive's ImmunoSEQ software supplied the TCR sequencing data for 18 patients, while MiXCR and VDJtools were used to process a few other patients. CD4 versus CD8 sorting errors were corrected by removing sequences found in both subsets at a frequency ratio below 5:1. CDR3 nucleotide sequences shared between donor and recipient were removed because the origin of such sequences could not be assigned. Alloreactive clones required at least 2-fold expansion over unstimulated cells and minimum CFSE-low frequency of 0.002% (template counts) or 0.001% (read counts). A clone was considered mappable if detected in the sequenced pre-transplant spleen, lymph node, or MLR CFSE-low populations of the donor or recipient. The cumulative frequency of alloreactive clones was calculated as a percentage of all sequences, weighted by copy number. TCRdb took this table from immuneACCESS and kept in-frame rearrangements with V and J called. Such tables lack part of the clones; where checked against another copy, unresolved V genes explain under half of the gap, and the rest is unexplained. The D gene and trimming were derived from the DNA, and the V and J assignments and clone size from that table. Here the sample has under 85,000 clones; roughly 87% occur a single time. The top ten constitute about 1.3% of the sample.

Trimming accounts for 4 bases at V and 4 bases at J, while the number of junction bases matched to no gene is 7. Based on the germline V gene, the CDR1 and CDR2 sequences are LGHNA and YNFKEQ. CDR3 length: 16 amino acids, cysteine to phenylalanine. Just CDR3 DNA is preserved here, 48 bases in frame from base 1. The time point label, read with the paper, signifies: cells obtained before transplantation from donor or recipient. CD3+CD4+ and CD3+CD8+ populations were FACS-sorted from unstimulated pre-transplant donor and recipient cells taken from spleen or lymph nodes. The rearrangement joined TRBV4-2 to TRBJ2-3, with 11 central nucleotides matching TRBD2. This TCR was recovered from a human donor who received an intestinal transplant. The sequencing here drew on unstimulated CD8+ T cells sorted from spleen or lymph node cells, taken before intestinal transplant. CDR3 sequence: CASSLYSGGGPDTQYF. The DNA reads TGTGCCAGCAGCCTCTATAGCGGGGGGGGCCCAGATACGCAGTATTTT.